The T cell receptor beta chain under discussion was sequenced for a study of cytomegalovirus exposure and HLA in healthy donors. Trimming stripped 2 bases from V and 4 bases from J, with 5 bases between. CDR1 SGHVS and CDR2 FQNEAQ come from the germline V gene. The CDR3 covers 12 residues. Both 60 Vbeta primers and 13 Jbeta primers went into the PCR. Some clones are missing from TCRdb's copy, which holds only in-frame ones; the method was immunoSEQ multiplex PCR. The table has some 100,000 clones, 75% to 90% seen once; the top ten hold about 4.3%. As concerns this clone: This specimen includes other DNA sequences encoding the same CDR3.

This clonotype was obtained from a man aged 25 to 40 in good health and CMV-seronegative. V usage is TRBV7-8 and J usage is TRBJ2-5; D uncertain. Sequenced sample: PBMCs. CDR3 in amino acids: CASSLSGETQYF. For the CDR3, the DNA is TGTGCCAGCAGCTTATCCGGAGAGACCCAGTACTTC.